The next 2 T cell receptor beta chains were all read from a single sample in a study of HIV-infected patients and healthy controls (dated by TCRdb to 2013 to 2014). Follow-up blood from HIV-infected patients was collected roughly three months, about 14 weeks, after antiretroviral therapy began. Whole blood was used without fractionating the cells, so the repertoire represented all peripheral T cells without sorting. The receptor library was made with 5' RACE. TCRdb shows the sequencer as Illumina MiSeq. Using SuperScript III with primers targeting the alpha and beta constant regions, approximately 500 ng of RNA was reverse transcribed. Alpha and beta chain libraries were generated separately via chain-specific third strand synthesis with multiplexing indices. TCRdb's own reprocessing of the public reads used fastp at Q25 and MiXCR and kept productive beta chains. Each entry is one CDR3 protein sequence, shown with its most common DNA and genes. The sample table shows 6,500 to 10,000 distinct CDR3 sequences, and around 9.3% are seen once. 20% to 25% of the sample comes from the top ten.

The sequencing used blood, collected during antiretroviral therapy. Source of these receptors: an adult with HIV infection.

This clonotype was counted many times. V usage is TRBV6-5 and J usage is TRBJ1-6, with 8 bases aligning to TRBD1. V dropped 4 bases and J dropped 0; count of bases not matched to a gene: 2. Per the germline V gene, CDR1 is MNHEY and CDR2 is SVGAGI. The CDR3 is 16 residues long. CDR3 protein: CASSSGTGSYNSPLHF. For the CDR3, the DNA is TGTGCCAGCAGTTCCGGGACAGGCTCCTATAATTCACCCCTCCACTTT.

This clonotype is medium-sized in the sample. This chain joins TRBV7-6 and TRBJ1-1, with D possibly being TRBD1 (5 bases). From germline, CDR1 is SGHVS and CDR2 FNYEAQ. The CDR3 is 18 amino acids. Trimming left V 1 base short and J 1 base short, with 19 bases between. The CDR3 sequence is CASSLDSGYFGWNTEAFF. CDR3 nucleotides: TGTGCCAGCAGCTTAGATTCAGGGTATTTTGGTTGGAACACTGAAGCTTTCTTT.